These 20 T cell receptor beta chains originate from one sample sequenced in a study of CD8+ T cells in alopecia areata listed by TCRdb under 2018. Library construction relied on the immunoSEQ multiplex PCR assay. To provide template for TCR sequencing, every sample had RNA extracted and reverse transcribed into cDNA. TCRdb obtained this table from immuneACCESS and retained in-frame rearrangements with V and J assigned. These tables miss some clones; where compared with another copy, unresolved V genes account for less than half of the shortfall, and the remainder is unexplained. The sample table lists around 140,000 clones, roughly nine tenths of them with a count of one. The top ten clonotypes cover 13% of the sample. Interpreted using the paper, the time point label stands for: around 4 weeks on oral tofacitinib. The treatment or condition label on this specimen signifies: oral pan-JAK inhibitor, 5-10 mg twice daily.

The source was CD8+ T cells sorted from blood, collected at week 4, from a patient treated with tofacitinib. All receptors derive from a human donor with alopecia areata.

CDR3 sequence reads: CASSESWTNTEAFF. CDR3 nucleotides: TGTGCCAGCAGCGAGAGTTGGACGAACACTGAAGCTTTCTTT. This chain connects TRBV6-4 to TRBJ1-1; the D is unclear. Trimming took 6 bases from V and 1 from J, leaving 12 bases between them. CDR1 is MRHNA and CDR2 is SNTAGT in the germline V gene. The CDR3 extends over 14 amino acids.

The J gene is TRBJ1-1, the V gene TRBV9; D is perhaps TRBD1 (6 bases). The CDR3 has 15 residues. The V end lost 0 bases, the J end lost 5 bases, and 14 bases lay between the germline ends. In germline, CDR1 is SGDLS, CDR2 YYNGEE. CDR3 nucleotide sequence: TGTGCCAGCAGCGTAGGTGGGGGGCAGGGTACTGAAGCTTTCTTT. Translated, it gives CASSVGGGQGTEAFF. Complete variable domain (other parts from reference TRBV9 and TRBJ1-1): DSGVTQTPKHLITATGQRVTLRCSPRSGDLSVYWYQQSLDQGLQFLIQYYNGEERAKGNILERFSAQQFPDLHSELNLSSLELGDSALYFCASSVGGGQGTEAFFGQGTRLTVV.

The rearrangement links TRBV7-9 to TRBJ1-1, with TRBD1 matching over 7 bases. The CDR3 runs 15 residues. V dropped 4 bases and J dropped 7; count of bases not matched to a gene: 12. Germline V gives CDR1 SEHNR, CDR2 FQNEAQ (reference sequence). CDR3 sequence reads: CASSSGQDISLEAFF. The CDR3 coding sequence is TGTGCCAGCAGCTCCGGACAGGATATAAGCCTTGAAGCTTTCTTT.

The genes are TRBV7-9 and TRBJ2-7; D is perhaps TRBD2 (5 bases). V was pared by 0 bases and J by 6 bases, with 9 bases between. The CDR3 loop spans 13 amino acids. Germline V gene lookup returns CDR1 SEHNR and CDR2 FQNEAQ (reference sequence). The CDR3 region has the DNA TGTGCCAGCAGCTTAGCCCAGGACTCCGAGCAGTACTTC. It yields the protein CASSLAQDSEQYF.

The chain combines TRBV30 with TRBJ2-1; TRBD2 is a possible D gene (5 bases). The CDR3 is 17 residues long. Germline V gene sequence: CDR1 GTSNPN, CDR2 SVGIG (reference sequence). The V end lost 0 bases, the J end lost 0 bases, and 15 bases lay between the germline ends. The CDR3 sequence: CAWSVVGRASSYNEQFF. CDR3 nucleotides: TGTGCCTGGAGTGTGGTCGGGCGGGCCAGCTCCTACAATGAGCAGTTCTTC.

The genes are TRBV29-1 and TRBJ1-1; D not certain. The CDR3 runs to 12 residues. The germline V gene has CDR1 SQVTM and CDR2 ANQGSEA. Trimming removed 3 bases from V and 6 bases from J, with 11 bases in between. This CDR3 reads CSVDLGSPEAFF. The CDR3 DNA sequence: TGCAGCGTTGATTTGGGATCTCCTGAAGCTTTCTTT.

The chain combines TRBV9 with TRBJ2-3; D is unclear. The CDR3 totals 12 residues. Trimming left V 3 bases short and J 2 bases short, with 4 bases between. Germline V gives CDR1 SGDLS, CDR2 YYNGEE. In DNA, the CDR3 is TGTGCCAGCAGCGCCTACACAGATACGCAGTATTTT. Residues: CASSAYTDTQYF. Full variable domain (missing parts from reference TRBV9 and TRBJ2-3): DSGVTQTPKHLITATGQRVTLRCSPRSGDLSVYWYQQSLDQGLQFLIQYYNGEERAKGNILERFSAQQFPDLHSELNLSSLELGDSALYFCASSAYTDTQYFGPGTRLTVL.

This clone was picked up a small number of times. The chain couples TRBV7-3 to TRBJ2-7; 8 nucleotides match TRBD1. V was clipped by 5 bases and J by 6 bases; unmatched bases: 6. Per the germline V gene, CDR1 is SGHTA and CDR2 is FQGTGA. CDR3 length equals 13 residues. DNA of the CDR3: TGTGCCAGCAGCATAGGACAGGGATTCGAGCAGTACTTC. Translated, it gives CASSIGQGFEQYF.

This chain connects TRBV5-4 to TRBJ1-4, with 7 positions matching TRBD1. The V gene's germline CDR1 is SGHNT and CDR2 YYREEE (reference sequence). This CDR3 is 14 amino acids long. V was clipped by 4 bases and J by 7 bases; unmatched bases: 7. CDR3 in DNA: TGTGCCAGCAGCCGCACAGGGGAGCGTGAAAAACTGTTTTTT. Its protein product is CASSRTGEREKLFF.

The V and J genes are TRBV9 and TRBJ2-4, with 7 bases fitting TRBD1. The CDR3 covers 14 residues. V dropped 7 bases and J dropped 12; count of bases not matched to a gene: 16. Germline V gene lookup returns CDR1 SGDLS and CDR2 YYNGEE. The CDR3 region is CASSKGAPKDNQYF. The CDR3 DNA reads TGTGCCAGCTCCAAGGGGGCCCCGAAGGACAATCAGTACTTC.

The chain combines TRBV6-1 with TRBJ2-2, with 9 bases fitting TRBD1. Losses at the gene ends were 2 bases for V and 2 bases for J; bases not matched to a gene: 6. This CDR3 has 17 amino acids. Per the germline V gene, CDR1 is MNHNS and CDR2 is SASEGT. The CDR3 region is CASSEPGQGSNTGELFF. The CDR3, as DNA: TGTGCCAGCAGTGAACCGGGACAGGGTTCAAACACCGGGGAGCTGTTTTTT.

With regard to this clone: A junction boundary mismatches the germline segment, possibly from a read error. The genes are TRBV29-1 and TRBJ2-2, with a weak D call TRBD2 (5 bases). CDR1 and CDR2 from the germline V gene are SQVTM and ANQGSEA. The CDR3 is made up of 13 amino acids. The DNA for the CDR3 is TGCAGCGTTGTGCTAGGGAACACCGGGGAGCTGCTTTTT. Its protein product is CSVVLGNTGELLF.

The chain joins TRBV5-4 to TRBJ2-3; D remains ambiguous. V lost 0 bases to trimming and J lost 7 bases, with 9 bases between them. Per the germline V gene, CDR1 is SGHNT and CDR2 is YYREEE (reference sequence). The CDR3 runs to 13 residues. The CDR3 protein is CASSLDGRNTQYF. DNA for the CDR3: TGTGCCAGCAGCTTGGATGGGCGAAATACGCAGTATTTT. Using reference TRBV5-4 and TRBJ2-3 for the parts outside the CDR3, the full variable domain is ETGVTQSPTHLIKTRGQQVTLRCSSQSGHNTVSWYQQALGQGPQFIFQYYREEENGRGNFPPRFSGLQFPNYSSELNVNALELDDSALYLCASSLDGRNTQYFGPGTRLTVL.

V is TRBV27 and J is TRBJ2-5, with D perhaps TRBD1 or TRBD2 (5 bases each). Per germline, CDR1 MNHEY and CDR2 SMNVEV (reference sequence). There are 15 residues in the CDR3. V was pared by 4 bases and J by 5 bases, with 17 bases between. CDR3 amino acids: CASSSGTEEIETQYF. The CDR3, as DNA: TGTGCCAGCAGTTCAGGGACCGAGGAGATCGAGACCCAGTACTTC.

The chain employs TRBV27 and TRBJ1-2, with 8 bases fitting TRBD1. Germline CDR1 MNHEY, CDR2 SMNVEV (reference sequence). CDR3 length equals 15 residues. Unmatched junction bases numbered 11, after V lost 5 bases and J lost 6 bases. As DNA, the CDR3 is TGTGCCAGCAGTCCACAGGGGGAGGAATGGCATGGCTACACCTTC. It is translated as CASSPQGEEWHGYTF.

This clone was counted once. The J gene is TRBJ2-3, the V gene TRBV7-3; possibly TRBD1 for D (5 bases). CDR1 is SGHTA and CDR2 is FQGTGA in the germline V gene. The CDR3 totals 13 residues. V was shortened by 6 bases and J by 4 bases, with 11 bases between the two germline ends. Here the CDR3 reads CASSPDSADTQYF. The DNA for the CDR3 is TGTGCCAGCAGTCCTGACAGCGCAGATACGCAGTATTTT.

This clone was detected only once. The V call is TRBV11-2, the J call TRBJ1-2, with a weak D call TRBD1 (5 bases). Germline CDR1 SGHAT, CDR2 FQNNGV. The CDR3 has 12 residues. V was shortened by 5 bases and J by 5 bases, with 9 bases between the two germline ends. In nucleotides, the CDR3 is TGTGCCAGCAGCCCGGGGGAATATGGCTACACCTTC. It codes for CASSPGEYGYTF.

This chain joins TRBV27 and TRBJ2-7, with 11 bases that match TRBD2. In germline, CDR1 is MNHEY, CDR2 SMNVEV (reference sequence). The CDR3 consists of 14 residues. V lost 6 bases and J lost 2; bases outside the gene matches: 3. The CDR3 sequence is CASRLAGGPYEQYF. CDR3 DNA sequence: TGTGCCAGCAGGTTAGCGGGGGGGCCCTACGAGCAGTACTTC.

V usage is TRBV29-1 and J usage is TRBJ2-3; 10 bases match TRBD2. The ends lost 7 bases at V and 2 bases at J; junction bases unmatched: 12. The CDR3 spans 16 residues. Germline V gene sequence: CDR1 SQVTM, CDR2 ANQGSEA. The CDR3 region has the DNA TGCAGCGCACAGGTGTTGACTAGCGGGTTCACAGATACGCAGTATTTT. Translation gives CSAQVLTSGFTDTQYF.

The rearrangement joins TRBV6-5 to TRBJ2-1, with 9 positions matching TRBD2. The CDR3 extends over 16 amino acids. With V trimmed by 4 bases and J by 4 bases, 8 bases remained unmatched. Germline CDR1 and CDR2: MNHEY and SVGAGI. CDR3 protein: CASSSLAGETYNEQFF. DNA for the CDR3: TGTGCCAGCAGTTCATTAGCGGGAGAAACGTACAATGAGCAGTTCTTC.